This is a list of T cell receptor beta chains from one sample in a study of graft-versus-host responses after intestinal transplantation. Measured with immunoSEQ multiplex PCR; TCRdb has only the in-frame clones, and not every one. The sample has roughly 100,000 clones, roughly 91% seen once. Their antigens remain unidentified. The sequencing here drew on unstimulated CD4+ T cells sorted from spleen or lymph node cells, taken before transplant. The receptors originated from a human donor who was the organ donor for an intestinal transplant. CDR3s include the opening cysteine and the closing phenylalanine or tryptophan. The D gene is left open where the match is weak. Rows give clone size only sometimes, using once, few, many, or a class for an expanded clone.

D gene: .
clone size: .
J gene: TRBJ2-7
V gene: TRBV9
CDR3 protein: CASSPDQGSYEQYF

D gene: .
clone size: .
J gene: TRBJ1-2
V gene: TRBV5-1
CDR3 protein: CASSLNGHRSYGYTF

D gene: TRBD2
clone size: .
J gene: TRBJ2-5
V gene: TRBV19
CDR3 protein: CASATSAQETQYF

D gene: .
clone size: .
J gene: TRBJ1-1
V gene: TRBV28
CDR3 protein: CASSENYEAFF

D gene: .
clone size: .
J gene: TRBJ1-1
V gene: TRBV30
CDR3 protein: CAWRQVEAFF

D gene: .
clone size: .
J gene: TRBJ1-1
V gene: TRBV11-3
CDR3 protein: CASSSRGNTEAFF

D gene: TRBD2
clone size: .
J gene: TRBJ2-3
V gene: TRBV29-1
CDR3 protein: CSVGNVSGGVQYF

D gene: .
clone size: .
J gene: TRBJ2-5
V gene: TRBV18
CDR3 protein: CASSWGAQRETQYF

D gene: TRBD1
clone size: once
J gene: TRBJ2-3
V gene: TRBV2
CDR3 protein: CASSEAPGQGTDTQYF

D gene: .
clone size: .
J gene: TRBJ2-2
V gene: TRBV12-5
CDR3 protein: CASGVTGSSTGELFF

D gene: TRBD2
clone size: .
J gene: TRBJ2-1
V gene: TRBV27
CDR3 protein: CASSSSGAYSGEQFF

D gene: .
clone size: .
J gene: TRBJ2-1
V gene: TRBV7-2
CDR3 protein: CASSFSFYNEQFF

D gene: .
clone size: .
J gene: TRBJ2-7
V gene: TRBV29-1
CDR3 protein: CSVASGGVTYEQYF

D gene: .
clone size: .
J gene: TRBJ2-2
V gene: TRBV6-6
CDR3 protein: CASSTIRTGRAGELFF

D gene: .
clone size: .
J gene: TRBJ2-7
V gene: TRBV11-3
CDR3 protein: CASSLALEGEQYF

D gene: .
clone size: .
J gene: TRBJ1-2
V gene: TRBV18
CDR3 protein: CASSPPALYGYTF

D gene: .
clone size: .
J gene: TRBJ1-2
V gene: TRBV6-5
CDR3 protein: CASRVSELNYGYTF

D gene: TRBD1
clone size: .
J gene: TRBJ1-2
V gene: TRBV27
CDR3 protein: CASSLSRQGAQVYGYTF

D gene: .
clone size: .
J gene: TRBJ2-1
V gene: TRBV10-1
CDR3 protein: CASSEPSGGVPRYNEQFF

D gene: .
clone size: .
J gene: TRBJ2-7
V gene: TRBV4-2
CDR3 protein: CASSQREPAGEQYF

D gene: TRBD2
clone size: .
J gene: TRBJ2-1
V gene: TRBV6-6
CDR3 protein: CASSPKRGGSYNEQFF

D gene: TRBD1
clone size: .
J gene: TRBJ1-1
V gene: TRBV4-3
CDR3 protein: CASSLEQGASEAFF